These T cell receptor beta chains were read from a single sample in a study of T cell repertoires in cytomegalovirus infection. The antigens these receptors bind are not known. TCRdb processed the reads anew with MiXCR; each CDR3 protein has one entry. The sample holds 450,000 to 550,000 distinct CDR3 sequences, roughly 46% seen once. The material was cultured PBMCs, obtained from culture after CMV antigen stimulation. Receptors originate from a human donor in good health (CMV status not recorded). Some clones in this sample may be carry-over from other donors' samples. The CDR3 runs from the conserved cysteine through the conserved F or W. The order of the fields is D gene, J gene, clone size, V gene, CDR3 length, CDR3 DNA, CDR3 protein. A D gene is named only where the DNA matches it firmly. Size tells how often a clone was seen (once, few, many) or the class of an expanded clone, and some rows leave it out.

>.|TRBJ2-7|.|TRBV27|16
TGTGCCAGCAGTCGCTTTGGGGCCCCCGTCGGTGACGAGCAGTACTTC
CASSRFGAPVGDEQYF
>.|TRBJ1-4|few|TRBV7-8|12
TGTGCCAGCAGCCCTGGGACGAGAGGACTGTTTTTT
CASSPGTRGLFF
>.|TRBJ2-1|.|TRBV6-1|15
TGTGCCAGCAGTGAACACAGACGGGACTACAATGAGCAGTTCTTC
CASSEHRRDYNEQFF
>.|TRBJ1-5|.|TRBV7-2|13
TGTGCCAGCAGCCCTACACTCAATCAGCCCCAGCATTTT
CASSPTLNQPQHF
>.|TRBJ1-1|few|TRBV7-8|13
TGTGCCAGCAGCTTCCGGGGGGCGGTTGAAGCTTTCTTT
CASSFRGAVEAFF
>.|TRBJ1-1|.|TRBV7-3|11
TGTGCCAGCAGCTTAATGAGCGAAGCTTTCTTT
CASSLMSEAFF
>.|TRBJ2-7|.|TRBV7-9|14
TGTGCCAGCAGCCGAGACTCCTTTTCCTACGAGCAGTACTTC
CASSRDSFSYEQYF
>TRBD1|TRBJ1-1|.|TRBV5-3|16
TGTGCCAGCAGCTTGGCGGGGGACAGGCCGAACACTGAAGCTTTCTTT
CASSLAGDRPNTEAFF
>.|TRBJ2-1|.|TRBV6-2/TRBV6-3|14
TGTGCCAGCAGTGAACTTAGGGGGTACAATGAGCAGTTCTTC
CASSELRGYNEQFF
>.|TRBJ2-5|.|TRBV6-2/TRBV6-3|16
TGTGCCAGCAGTTACCCAGCCGGGACACTAAAAGAGACCCAGTACTTC
CASSYPAGTLKETQYF
>.|TRBJ1-1|.|TRBV4-1|18
TGTGCCAGCAGCCAACTTCGGGACGGCCACCAAGTCGGGGCTGAAGCTTTCTTT
CASSQLRDGHQVGAEAFF
>.|TRBJ1-4|.|TRBV12-3/TRBV12-4|12
TGTGCCAGCAGTTTAAGGGAGGGTTGGCTGTTTTTT
CASSLREGWLFF
>.|TRBJ1-5|few|TRBV10-3|17
TGTGCCATCAGTGAAGGGCTTGGGGACTATAGCAATCAGCCCCAGCATTTT
CAISEGLGDYSNQPQHF
>.|TRBJ2-3|few|TRBV20-1|14
TGCAGTGCTAGGCGCCCCGGTGGGACAGATACGCAGTATTTT
CSARRPGGTDTQYF
>.|TRBJ2-7|.|TRBV29-1|15
TGCAGCGTTGCCGAAAGGGACAAGCTTAGCTACGAGCAGTACTTC
CSVAERDKLSYEQYF
>TRBD1|TRBJ1-1|few|TRBV10-3|16
TGTGCCATCAGCCAAGTCCAGACAGGGAGAAAGACTGAAGCTTTCTTT
CAISQVQTGRKTEAFF
>TRBD2|TRBJ2-5|few|TRBV28|16
TGTGCCAGCCAAGTAGCGGGAGGGCCCTCCGGGGAGACCCAGTACTTC
CASQVAGGPSGETQYF
>TRBD1|TRBJ1-3|few|TRBV7-9|16
TGTGCCAGCAGCTTAGCGACCGGACAGGAGGGAAACACCATATATTTT
CASSLATGQEGNTIYF
>.|TRBJ1-6|few|TRBV6-1|13
TGTGCCAGCAGAGACGGGGGGGGATCACCCCTCCACTTT
CASRDGGGSPLHF
>.|TRBJ1-2|few|TRBV10-3|13
TGTGCCATCAGTGTGCAGGACACCTATGGCTACACCTTC
CAISVQDTYGYTF
>TRBD1|TRBJ1-1|.|TRBV19|13
TGTGCCAGTAGGGGACAGGGGAGGACTGAAGCTTTCTTT
CASRGQGRTEAFF
>TRBD1|TRBJ2-1|.|TRBV11-3|13
TGTGCCAGCAGTTTCGGACAGGACAATGAGCAGTTCTTC
CASSFGQDNEQFF
>.|TRBJ2-2|few|TRBV12-3/TRBV12-4|14
TGTGCCAGCAGCCGGTTCAGGGACACCGGGGAGCTGTTTTTT
CASSRFRDTGELFF
>TRBD1|TRBJ2-2|.|TRBV20-1|18
TGCAGTGCTAGAGATAGTGGATTGAGGGGGCCGCGTACCGGGGAGCTGTTTTTT
CSARDSGLRGPRTGELFF
>.|TRBJ1-1|few|TRBV10-3|13
TGTGCCATCAGTGCGGGCAGGAACACTGAAGCTTTCTTT
CAISAGRNTEAFF
>TRBD2|TRBJ2-5|.|TRBV7-2|17
TGTGCCAGCGGCCGCCGGTGGGTAGCGGGAGTCCAAGAGACCCAGTACTTC
CASGRRWVAGVQETQYF
>TRBD2|TRBJ2-3|few|TRBV20-1|18
TGCAGTGCTACCCGGGGTAGCGGGGGGGCCTCGGGCACAGATACGCAGTATTTT
CSATRGSGGASGTDTQYF
>TRBD1|TRBJ1-5|few|TRBV7-2|13
TGTGCCAGCAGTTATGAAGGGGGCCAGCCCCAGCATTTT
CASSYEGGQPQHF
>.|TRBJ1-5|many|TRBV7-8|16
TGTGCCAGCAGCTTAGTGGGTAGGGGGGATTTGAAGCCCCAGCATTTT
CASSLVGRGDLKPQHF
>TRBD2|TRBJ2-1|few|TRBV7-9|14
TGTGCCAGCAGCCTTAGCGGGGCCCCAAATGAGCAGTTCTTC
CASSLSGAPNEQFF
>.|TRBJ2-5|.|TRBV4-2|14
TGTGCCAGCAGCCTATTTACAGCCCAAGAGACCCAGTACTTC
CASSLFTAQETQYF
>TRBD1|TRBJ2-7|.|TRBV6-6|13
TGTGCCAGCAGTATACGGACAGGGCGGGAGCAGTACTTC
CASSIRTGREQYF
>.|TRBJ2-2|.|TRBV27|15
TGTGCCAGCCAGAGGGGGTGGGGGAACACCGGGGAGCTGTTTTTT
CASQRGWGNTGELFF
>.|TRBJ2-7|few|TRBV5-6|15
TGTGCCAGCAGCCGTCAGGGGACGCTCGCCTACGAGCAGTACTTC
CASSRQGTLAYEQYF
>.|TRBJ2-7|.|TRBV27|12
TGTGCCAGCAGTTCTGTAACCTACGAGCAGTACTTC
CASSSVTYEQYF
>.|TRBJ2-6|.|TRBV6-1|14
TGTGCCAGCAGTGCTACTCTACAGGCCAACGTCCTGACTTTC
CASSATLQANVLTF
>.|TRBJ2-7|.|TRBV7-2|15
TGTGCCAGCAGCCCGAGCCGGGTCCAGTCCTACGAGCAGTACTTC
CASSPSRVQSYEQYF
>.|TRBJ2-1|few|TRBV7-2|15
TGTGCCAGCAGCTTTTTCAAGACTCACTACAATGAGCAGTTCTTC
CASSFFKTHYNEQFF
>.|TRBJ2-7|.|TRBV7-6|15
TGTGCCAGCAGCTCGGGCGGGGCGGGAAGGGGCGAGCAGTACTTC
CASSSGGAGRGEQYF
>TRBD1|TRBJ2-6|.|TRBV2|16
TGTGCCAGCAGTGTGGGACAGGGGCCTGGGGCCAACGTCCTGACTTTC
CASSVGQGPGANVLTF
>TRBD2|TRBJ2-7|.|TRBV20-1|13
TGCAGTGCTAGACTGGGGGGGGTTGGCGAGCAGTACTTC
CSARLGGVGEQYF
>.|TRBJ2-7|.|TRBV18|13
TGTGCCAGCTCACCAAAGGGTTTGCACGAGCAGTACTTC
CASSPKGLHEQYF
>TRBD2|TRBJ2-5|.|TRBV11-2|15
TGTGCCAGCCTAGCTTGGATAGCGGGGGGGGAGACCCAGTACTTC
CASLAWIAGGETQYF
>TRBD2|TRBJ2-1|.|TRBV20-1|16
TGCAGTGCTAGGACGACTAGCGGGACGATCTACAATGAGCAGTTCTTC
CSARTTSGTIYNEQFF
>TRBD2|TRBJ2-3|few|TRBV7-9|15
TGTGCCAGCAGCTTTCTAGCGGGGGTAAAAGATACGCAGTATTTT
CASSFLAGVKDTQYF
>.|TRBJ2-6|.|TRBV28|14
TGTGCCAGCAGTTCCAGGGAAGGGGCCAACGTCCTGACTTTC
CASSSREGANVLTF